This TCR beta chain comes out of a study of cytomegalovirus exposure and HLA in healthy donors. The V end lost 0 bases, the J end lost 1 base, and 15 bases lay between the germline ends. The length of the CDR3 is 17 residues. Germline CDR1 and CDR2: MNHNS and SASEGT. PCR amplification relied on 60 Vbeta primers (plus 13 Jbeta primers). Method: immunoSEQ multiplex PCR; TCRdb's copy keeps in-frame clones and lacks some. Altogether under 200,000 clones are present, around 75% being singletons, with the ten largest covering over 1.2%. In the case of this clone: The antigen remains undetermined.

Study-level results: In most subjects, TCR beta sequences reportedly gave accurate predictions of HLA-A and HLA-B alleles.

The chain carries TRBV6-1 and TRBJ1-1; possible D gene TRBD1, 5 bases. Sequences were obtained from PBMCs. The TCR originated in a man aged 18 to 29 in good health and CMV-seronegative. The CDR3 loop reads CASSEALGVGGNTEAFF. CDR3 DNA sequence: TGTGCCAGCAGTGAAGCGCTTGGGGTGGGGGGGAACACTGAAGCTTTCTTT.